This TCR beta chain was found in a study of shared clonotypes between healthy human individuals. Trimming removed 6 bases from V and 1 base from J; junction bases left unmatched: 9. Germline CDR1 is PRHDT and CDR2 is FYEKMQ (reference sequence). CDR3 length: 16 residues. The naive CD8 fraction comprised CD45RO-negative cells positively selected for CCR7 and excluded terminally differentiated effector memory CD45RA+ cells. Sequencing was at deep level. TCRdb's copy holds only in-frame clones and misses some; the assay was immunoSEQ multiplex PCR. The sample carries over 2,000,000 clones, 93% recorded once.

The chain recombines TRBV13 with TRBJ2-3; 8 bases agree with TRBD2. The specimen sequenced was naive CD8+ T cells from PBMCs. This receptor was taken from a man between 18 and 29 years old in good health. Some clones in this sample may be carry-over from other donors' samples. CDR3 in DNA: TGTGCCAGCAGTTGGGGGCCAGCGGGAGGCACAGATACGCAGTATTTT. Translation gives CASSWGPAGGTDTQYF.